This T cell receptor beta chain was captured by sequencing in a study of T cell responses to AZD1222 COVID-19 vaccine. Notes on the study in general: A mostly white British donor set with more females was recruited, and clonal diversity was possibly underestimated. Across the whole spike, CD4 TCRs peaked at regions 160-218 and 743-854.

The method was immunoSEQ multiplex PCR; TCRdb's version includes in-frame clones alone and lacks a portion of them. The sample includes 140,000 to 150,000 clones, roughly 92% seen only once; the top ten take 1.7%. Trimming shortened V by 9 bases and J by 0 bases, and 14 bases separated the two germline ends. The length of the CDR3 is 15 residues. Germline CDR1 is LNHDA and CDR2 is SQIVND (reference sequence). About this clone: Its antigen is unidentified.

This specimen was peripheral blood, taken on day 0 of AZD1222 vaccination. The receptor was isolated from an adult in good health. The genes are TRBV19 and TRBJ1-4; D possibly corresponds to TRBD1 (5 bases). CDR3 nucleotide sequence: TGTGCCAGCGGGACGGGGATTGCAACTAATGAAAAACTGTTTTTT. Encoded protein: CASGTGIATNEKLFF.